The 21 T cell receptor beta chains listed next were all sequenced from one sample in a study of human T cells and chemical hapten exposure. The sample's time point: patch test 3, about 24 weeks after DPC sensitization. Treatment in this sample: therapeutic diphenylcyclopropenone sensitization with weekly scalp DPC. In TCRdb, the RACE reads were re-called with MiXCR into one record per CDR3 protein. The sample shows under 200,000 distinct CDR3 sequences, 28% of them seen only once. The source material was whole blood, sampled in connection with sensitization to the hapten diphenylcyclopropenone (DPC). Every receptor here comes from a woman aged 18-29 years with alopecia areata. Some clones in this sample may be carry-over from other donors' samples.

This clonotype occurred a few times. V usage is TRBV12-3 or TRBV12-4 and J usage is TRBJ1-2; 12 positions match TRBD1. This CDR3 has 15 residues. With V trimmed by 3 bases and J by 6 bases, 5 bases remained unmatched. The CDR3 here is CASSLGTGGANGYTF. CDR3 DNA sequence: TGTGCCAGCAGTTTGGGGACAGGGGGCGCGAATGGCTACACCTTC.

The V and J genes are TRBV15 and TRBJ1-6; D gene unclear. The CDR3 sequence is 14 residues long. Germline CDR1 is LNHNV and CDR2 is YYDKDF (reference sequence). The V end was cut by 0 bases, the J end by 10 bases, with 10 bases between. This chain's CDR3 is CATSRDVAGSPLHF. The CDR3 region has the DNA TGTGCCACCAGCAGAGATGTCGCCGGCTCACCCCTCCACTTT.

The chain employs TRBV6-5 and TRBJ2-5; D is ambiguous. The CDR3 is 14 amino acids. CDR1 is MNHEY, CDR2 SVGAGI, per germline. The V gene lost 7 bases and the J gene lost 2 bases, with 14 bases spanning the gap. The CDR3 protein is CASTHSGAQETQYF. Written as DNA, the CDR3 is TGTGCCAGCACCCACTCTGGAGCTCAAGAGACCCAGTACTTC.

The V call is TRBV19, the J call TRBJ2-7; 7 bases line up with TRBD1. Trimming removed 8 bases from V and 3 bases from J; junction bases left unmatched: 7. In germline, CDR1 is LNHDA, CDR2 SQIVND (reference sequence). CDR3 length equals 13 residues. The CDR3 bases are TGTGCCAGTCGAGAGGGGGCTAACTACGAGCAGTACTTC. This encodes CASREGANYEQYF.

The V and J genes are TRBV5-1 and TRBJ2-3, with 7 nucleotides matching TRBD2. The germline V gene has CDR1 SGHRS and CDR2 YFSETQ. There are 16 residues in the CDR3. Trimming took 0 bases from V and 3 from J; bases not matched to a gene: 7. The CDR3 DNA sequence: TGCGCCAGCAGCTTGGTGGCGGGAGTGCGAACAGATACGCAGTATTTT. Its protein is CASSLVAGVRTDTQYF.

This rearrangement joins TRBV7-9 to TRBJ2-3; D remains ambiguous. This CDR3 has 11 amino acids. Germline-derived CDR1 and CDR2 are SEHNR and FQNEAQ (reference sequence). The germline V and J ends were trimmed by 6 bases and 3 bases, with 4 bases remaining between them. CDR3 coding DNA: TGTGCCAGCAGACGTACAGATACGCAGTATTTT. Encoded protein: CASRRTDTQYF.

This clonotype was recorded a few times. The CDR3 protein is CSSRGDGYTF. As DNA, the CDR3 is TGCAGCTCCCGGGGGGACGGCTACACCTTC. The chain carries TRBV29-1 and TRBJ1-2, with TRBD1 as a possible D gene (5 bases). The germline gives CDR1 SQVTM, CDR2 ANQGSEA. Trimming took off 8 bases at V and 8 bases at J, with 12 bases between the two ends. This CDR3 spans 10 amino acids.

The chain has TRBV10-3 and TRBJ2-7, with 9 nucleotides matching TRBD1. CDR3 length: 15 amino acids. V was pared by 7 bases and J by 3 bases, with 10 bases of the junction left unmatched. Germline-derived CDR1 and CDR2 are ENHRY and SYGVKD. As DNA, the CDR3 is TGTGCCATCACCCCCGGGACAGGGAAATTCTACGAGCAGTACTTC. It codes for CAITPGTGKFYEQYF.

This clonotype was counted a single time. The chain combines TRBV5-1 with TRBJ1-3; D is possibly TRBD1 (5 bases). The V gene's germline CDR1 is SGHRS and CDR2 YFSETQ. There are 14 residues in the CDR3. Trimming stripped 4 bases from V and 4 bases from J, with 12 bases between. The CDR3 DNA reads TGCGCCAGCAGCCAGATGGGGGAAGGAAACACCATATATTTT. This gives the protein CASSQMGEGNTIYF.

Only a few counts were recorded for this clonotype. The rearrangement joins TRBV20-1 to TRBJ1-5; 9 nucleotides match TRBD1. Per germline, CDR1 DFQATT and CDR2 SNEGSKA (reference sequence). This CDR3 region has 16 residues. The trim removed 6 bases at V and 0 bases at J, leaving 9 bases unmatched. CDR3 amino acids: CSANRGPFNSNQPQHF. In DNA form, the CDR3 reads TGCAGTGCCAACAGGGGGCCCTTTAATAGCAATCAGCCCCAGCATTTT.

This chain uses TRBV12-3 or TRBV12-4 with TRBJ1-1; D is possibly TRBD1 (6 bases). CDR3 size: 12 residues. V shed 5 bases and J shed 8 bases, with 12 bases lying between them. CDR3 DNA sequence: TGTGCCAGCAGTCCGGACAGACTCGAAGCTTTCTTT. It is translated as CASSPDRLEAFF.

This clonotype was detected only a few times. V usage is TRBV5-1 and J usage is TRBJ1-5; the D is unclear. V shed 0 bases and J shed 4 bases, with 8 bases lying between them. Germline V gene sequence: CDR1 SGHRS, CDR2 YFSETQ. The CDR3 is 14 amino acids. CDR3: CASSLVPGNQPQHF. As DNA, the CDR3 is TGCGCCAGCAGCTTGGTTCCTGGGAATCAGCCCCAGCATTTT.

This clonotype was picked up one time. The rearrangement uses TRBV5-1 and TRBJ2-2; TRBD1 or TRBD2 may be the D gene (5 bases each). This CDR3 is built from 16 residues. Looked up from germline, CDR1 is SGHRS and CDR2 is YFSETQ. With 4 bases removed from V and 6 bases from J, the gap between germline ends came to 19 bases. The CDR3 region is CASSGYYLGTPGELFF. As DNA, the CDR3 is TGCGCCAGCAGCGGATACTACCTAGGGACCCCCGGGGAGCTGTTTTTT.

The V and J genes are TRBV9 and TRBJ1-5; D not certain. V lost 0 bases, J lost 5 bases, and 9 bases lay in between. The CDR3 consists of 14 residues. The germline V gene has CDR1 SGDLS and CDR2 YYNGEE. The chain's CDR3 is CASSVGSGDQPQHF. The CDR3 DNA reads TGTGCCAGCAGCGTAGGGTCCGGGGATCAGCCCCAGCATTTT.

The V gene is TRBV12-3 or TRBV12-4, the J gene TRBJ2-1; maybe TRBD2 (5 bases). Trimming left V 6 bases short and J 5 bases short, with 17 bases between. The CDR3 loop spans 15 amino acids. The DNA of the CDR3 is TGTGCCAGCAGCCTCAGCGGTTCCCCCCACAATGAGCAGTTCTTC. It translates to CASSLSGSPHNEQFF.

This chain connects TRBV10-3 to TRBJ2-5; the match to TRBD2 covers 9 bases. With V trimmed by 5 bases and J by 5 bases, 6 bases remained unmatched. CDR3 size: 14 residues. CDR1 and CDR2 (germline): ENHRY, SYGVKD. Here the CDR3 DNA reads TGTGCCATCAGTCCGGGACTAGCCGGGGAGACCCAGTACTTC. As protein: CAISPGLAGETQYF.

The chain recombines TRBV10-3 with TRBJ2-7; the D gene could be TRBD1 or TRBD2 (5 bases each). The V gene's germline CDR1 is ENHRY and CDR2 SYGVKD. The CDR3 is made up of 14 amino acids. Trimming pared 6 bases from V and 1 base from J, leaving 13 bases between. The CDR3 DNA reads TGTGCCATCAGGGACACCGAGGGGTCCTACGAGCAGTACTTC. It yields the protein CAIRDTEGSYEQYF.

As for this clonotype: Relative to the germline gene, one junction end is altered; a read error may explain this. The chain couples TRBV30 to TRBJ2-1, with 11 bases that match TRBD2. Germline lookup yields CDR1 GTSNPN and CDR2 SVGIG (reference sequence). The CDR3 spans 17 residues. The CDR3 protein is CAWRVGIIIAGGNEQFF. The CDR3 DNA reads TGTGCGTGGAGGGTTGGAATTATAATAGCGGGAGGGAATGAGCAGTTCTTC.

The gene calls are TRBV6-1 and TRBJ1-5; D is unclear. Germline V lookup: CDR1 MNHNS, CDR2 SASEGT. V was shortened by 6 bases and J by 0 bases, with 12 bases between the two germline ends. This CDR3 is 15 amino acids long. CDR3 DNA sequence: TGTGCCAGCAGAGAGACGGATCTTAGCAATCAGCCCCAGCATTTT. Its protein product is CASRETDLSNQPQHF.

The DNA for the CDR3 is TGCAGTGCTAGTGGGGGGGCCCTACAGGGCCCGGTGGGAGAGACCCAGTACTTC. This codes for CSASGGALQGPVGETQYF. The chain employs TRBV20-1 and TRBJ2-5; tentatively, D is TRBD2 (7 bases). V lost 3 bases, J lost 4 bases, and 27 bases lay in between. This CDR3 spans 18 amino acids. The germline CDR1 and CDR2 sequences are DFQATT and SNEGSKA (reference sequence).

The chain combines TRBV5-1 with TRBJ2-7; 8 nucleotides match TRBD2. V dropped 4 bases and J dropped 2; count of bases not matched to a gene: 2. Per the germline V gene, CDR1 is SGHRS and CDR2 is YFSETQ. There are 13 residues in the CDR3. This chain's CDR3 is CASSRREAYEQYF. The CDR3, as DNA: TGCGCCAGCAGCAGGCGGGAGGCCTACGAGCAGTACTTC.